This T cell receptor (beta chain) was documented in a study of T cells in Graves' hyperthyroidism and ophthalmopathy. CDR1 and CDR2 from the germline V gene are GTSNPN and SVGIG (reference sequence). The V gene lost 3 bases and the J gene lost 8 bases, with 16 bases spanning the gap. There are 13 residues in the CDR3. Whole-study findings and limits: Expanded thyroid clonotypes (above 0.001) were mostly also found in blood.

Researchers amplified the TCR beta CDR3 regions from RNA transcripts. Using the HTBI primer set, a first-round RT-PCR was run on the TCR CDR3. TCRdb reanalysed the multiplex PCR reads using MiXCR and keeps one entry per CDR3 protein. Among about 380,000 distinct CDR3 sequences, approximately 15% were seen once, and the ten largest hold approximately 11%. In its sample, this clonotype was seen a few times. The antigen is undetermined. Material for sequencing was blood. This clonotype originated in a woman aged 55-70 years with Graves' hyperthyroidism. The genes are TRBV30 and TRBJ1-2, with a possible D match to TRBD1 (5 bases). In nucleotides, the CDR3 is TGTGCCTGGAGCAGAGGGAGGACAAACGGCTACACCTTC. This translates into CAWSRGRTNGYTF.